This T cell receptor beta chain was recorded in a study of blood T cell repertoires in COVID-19. About the study: PBMCs, B-cell-depleted T cells, or T cells provided the cDNA or gDNA that made up the material.

The CDR3 is made up of 18 amino acids. Germline loops: CDR1 SGHDN, CDR2 FVKESK. Trimming took off 4 bases at V and 2 bases at J, with 22 bases between the two ends. In the study's own analysis: It was from reference gene primer amplification that nucleated cell counts were estimated. Data came from immunoSEQ multiplex PCR; TCRdb stores just in-frame clones and leaves some out. From that table come the V and J calls and clone size; the DNA was used to work out D and trimming. The profile shows about 380,000 clones, more than 70% of them singletons. This TCR was sampled from a man aged 35-49 years with acute or convalescent COVID-19. J is TRBJ2-3 and V is TRBV14; TRBD2 is a possible D gene (6 bases). The sample taken for sequencing was peripheral blood. The CDR3 DNA follows: TGTGCCAGCAGCCGGCGGGTTGGCGGGGCCCAGTCCACAGATACGCAGTATTTT. It specifies CASSRRVGGAQSTDTQYF.